These 24 T cell receptor beta chains were sequenced from one sample in a study of T cell repertoires in cytomegalovirus infection. Using its own MiXCR run on the reads, TCRdb lists one record per CDR3 protein. The sample has around 630,000 distinct CDR3 sequences; roughly 24% are singletons. The material sequenced was CD8+ T cells from PBMCs. These receptors were taken from a human donor in good health (CMV status not recorded). Some clones in this sample may be carry-over from other donors' samples.

A remark on this clonotype: This could be a read error, since a much larger clone is one nucleotide away. The chain uses TRBV28 and TRBJ1-5; 7 bases map to TRBD1. Germline V lookup: CDR1 MDHEN, CDR2 SYDVKM. The CDR3 covers 15 residues. CDR3 in amino acids: CVSSMGRGSNQPQHF. The CDR3 region has the DNA TGTGTCAGCAGTATGGGCAGGGGGAGCAATCAGCCCCAGCATTTT. Full variable domain (remainder filled in from reference TRBV28 and TRBJ1-5): DVKVTQSSRYLVKRTGEKVFLECVQDMDHENMFWYRQDPGLGLRLIYFSYDVKMKEKGDIPEGYSVSREKKERFSLILESASTNQTSMYLCVSSMGRGSNQPQHFGDGTRLSIL.

V usage is TRBV27 and J usage is TRBJ2-3; 9 bases line up with TRBD1. Germline CDR1 is MNHEY and CDR2 is SMNVEV (reference sequence). CDR3 size: 15 residues. With V trimmed by 2 bases and J by 6 bases, 6 bases remained unmatched. In DNA form, the CDR3 reads TGTGCCAGCAGTTTAGGGACAGGGCCGAAGGATACGCAGTATTTT. Encoded protein: CASSLGTGPKDTQYF.

The sample holds a few counts of this clonotype. The CDR3, as DNA: TGTGCCAGCAGTGCGGGACAGGGATCCGAGCAGTACTTC. Protein product: CASSAGQGSEQYF. The chain joins TRBV25-1 to TRBJ2-7, with 9 bases matching TRBD1. V was clipped by 4 bases and J by 6 bases; unmatched bases: 4. CDR3 size: 13 residues. In germline, CDR1 is MGHDK, CDR2 SYGVNS.

This clonotype was recorded a few times. The chain has TRBV2 and TRBJ1-2, with 8 bases identical to TRBD1. J gave up 4 bases and V 5 bases, and 12 bases lay outside the gene matches. This CDR3 spans 16 amino acids. From germline, CDR1 is SNHLY and CDR2 FYNNEI. The CDR3 region is CASSITVGQGGYGYTF. Here the CDR3 DNA reads TGTGCCAGCAGTATTACCGTTGGACAGGGCGGCTATGGCTACACCTTC.

The chain joins TRBV11-3 to TRBJ2-5; 7 nucleotides line up with TRBD2. Germline values: CDR1 SGHNT, CDR2 YENEEA. CDR3 length: 14 residues. Losses at the gene ends were 5 bases for V and 5 bases for J; bases not matched to a gene: 8. The CDR3 DNA sequence: TGTGCCAGCAGCCGGGGGGAGGGGATCGAGACCCAGTACTTC. Encoded protein: CASSRGEGIETQYF.

The rearrangement uses TRBV6-2 or TRBV6-3 and TRBJ1-1; D unclear. This CDR3 is 13 amino acids long. V was trimmed by 4 bases and J by 1 base, leaving 7 bases between them. In germline, CDR1 is MNHEY, CDR2 SVGEGT. As DNA, the CDR3 is TGTGCCAGCAGTTCCCTATGGAACACTGAAGCTTTCTTT. Its translation: CASSSLWNTEAFF.

This rearrangement joins TRBV2 to TRBJ2-3, with TRBD2 matching over 7 bases. CDR3 length: 14 amino acids. The V segment lost 10 bases and the J segment 1 base; nucleotides outside the gene matches: 8. CDR1 is SNHLY, CDR2 FYNNEI, per germline. The CDR3 DNA is TGTGCCACATTAACTAGCGCCCGCACAGATACGCAGTATTTT. The encoded protein is CATLTSARTDTQYF.

This clonotype was seen more than once but under ten times. The gene calls are TRBV12-5 and TRBJ2-2; 9 bases map to TRBD2. The CDR3 has 15 amino acids. The V segment lost 7 bases and the J segment 4 bases; nucleotides outside the gene matches: 7. Germline assignment: CDR1 LGHNT and CDR2 FRNRAP. CDR3 nucleotide sequence: TGTGCTAGTGCCGAAGCGGGGGGCTCCACCGGGGAGCTGTTTTTT. Protein sequence: CASAEAGGSTGELFF.

This clonotype was picked up a small number of times. The genes are TRBV13 and TRBJ1-1; D is undetermined. This CDR3 has 16 residues. V was pared by 4 bases and J by 0 bases, with 15 bases between. Germline V gene lookup returns CDR1 PRHDT and CDR2 FYEKMQ (reference sequence). The CDR3 nucleotides read TGTGCCAGCAGCTCAAATGAGGGAGTGGTGAACACTGAAGCTTTCTTT. Translation gives CASSSNEGVVNTEAFF.

The rearrangement links TRBV2 to TRBJ1-4; D is possibly TRBD1 (6 bases). This CDR3 has 13 amino acids. Per the germline V gene, CDR1 is SNHLY and CDR2 is FYNNEI. V gave up 7 bases and J gave up 6 bases, with 12 bases separating them. CDR3 in DNA: TGTGCCAGCACCCCCAGGGGACATGAAAAACTGTTTTTT. It translates to CASTPRGHEKLFF.

V usage is TRBV28 and J usage is TRBJ1-1; D gene unclear. The CDR3 contains 16 residues. Germline V lookup: CDR1 MDHEN, CDR2 SYDVKM. V was cut by 3 bases and J by 4 bases, with 18 bases left in between. The CDR3 here is CASSFSIGKWGTEAFF. The CDR3 region has the DNA TGTGCCAGCAGTTTTTCGATTGGCAAGTGGGGCACTGAAGCTTTCTTT.

There are a few counts of this clonotype. The V call is TRBV4-3, the J call TRBJ1-2; 7 nucleotides line up with TRBD1. The V segment lost 4 bases and the J segment 6 bases; nucleotides outside the gene matches: 14. Germline assignment: CDR1 LGHNA and CDR2 YSLEER. The CDR3 has 16 amino acids. The CDR3 loop is CASSPTGNTQLHGYTF. In nucleotides, the CDR3 is TGCGCCAGCAGCCCGACAGGGAACACTCAACTTCATGGCTACACCTTC.

The chain joins TRBV5-5 to TRBJ2-5; 7 positions agree with TRBD1. The CDR3 extends over 15 amino acids. CDR1 and CDR2 (germline): SGHKS, YYEKEE (reference sequence). The V gene end was trimmed by 0 bases and the J gene end by 3 bases; junction bases not matched to a gene: 5. The DNA for the CDR3 is TGTGCCAGCAGCTTGGGGGAAACAGGGGAAGAGACCCAGTACTTC. This translates into CASSLGETGEETQYF.

The chain recombines TRBV7-2 with TRBJ2-1; D is unclear. CDR1 and CDR2 from the germline V gene are SGHTA and FQGNSA. The V gene lost 2 bases and the J gene lost 0 bases, with 11 bases spanning the gap. The length of the CDR3 is 16 residues. The CDR3 DNA reads TGTGCCAGCAGCTTAAGCTCTGGGGTCTCCTACAATGAGCAGTTCTTC. Translating it yields CASSLSSGVSYNEQFF. Looking up the rest from reference TRBV7-2 and TRBJ2-1 gives the full variable domain: GAGVSQSPSNKVTEKGKDVELRCDPISGHTALYWYRQSLGQGLEFLIYFQGNSAPDKSGLPSDRFSAERTGGSVSTLTIQRTQQEDSAVYLCASSLSSGVSYNEQFFGPGTRLTVL.

In this sample, this clonotype turned up a few times. The J gene is TRBJ1-1, the V gene TRBV20-1; maybe TRBD1 (6 bases). V lost 0 bases and J lost 1, with 15 bases in between. Germline V gene sequence: CDR1 DFQATT, CDR2 SNEGSKA (reference sequence). The CDR3 runs to 16 residues. This CDR3 is CSARESEGTPNTEAFF. The CDR3 DNA is TGCAGTGCTAGAGAGTCCGAGGGGACACCGAACACTGAAGCTTTCTTT.

The CDR3 region has the DNA TGCAGTGCCTCCCCCGACTTAGGCTATGAAAAACTGTTTTTT. It is translated as CSASPDLGYEKLFF. The chain employs TRBV20-1 and TRBJ1-4; D ambiguous. This CDR3 is 14 amino acids long. V lost 6 bases and J 6 bases, leaving 17 bases between the germline ends. From germline, CDR1 is DFQATT and CDR2 SNEGSKA (reference sequence).

This clonotype has ten or more counts. The chain joins TRBV6-2 or TRBV6-3 to TRBJ1-1; D remains ambiguous. The CDR3 has 15 amino acids. Germline CDR1 and CDR2: MNHEY and SVGEGT. The V end was cut by 4 bases, the J end by 5 bases, with 17 bases between. CDR3 nucleotide sequence: TGTGCCAGCAGTTTACTGAGCGACATTCTAACTGAAGCTTTCTTT. Protein: CASSLLSDILTEAFF.

This clonotype came up many times. The chain links TRBV7-2 to TRBJ1-5; D is uncertain. The length of the CDR3 is 13 residues. The germline V and J ends were trimmed by 0 bases and 5 bases, with 5 bases remaining between them. Germline assignment: CDR1 SGHTA and CDR2 FQGNSA. This CDR3 reads CASSLAGYQPQHF. The DNA of the CDR3 is TGTGCCAGCAGCTTAGCGGGCTATCAGCCCCAGCATTTT.

This clonotype was counted at least ten times. V gene TRBV7-6 combines with J gene TRBJ2-2, with D maybe TRBD1 (5 bases). Germline V gene data show CDR1 as SGHVS and CDR2 as FNYEAQ. This CDR3 is built from 14 residues. V lost 3 bases to trimming and J lost 6 bases, with 11 bases between them. The CDR3 here is CASSLAEGAGELFF. The CDR3 DNA is TGTGCCAGCAGCTTGGCCGAAGGGGCCGGGGAGCTGTTTTTT.

A note on this clonotype: An end of the junction does not agree with germline; a read error may underlie this. This rearrangement joins TRBV6-2 or TRBV6-3 to TRBJ2-1; 11 nucleotides align to TRBD2. Germline values: CDR1 MNHEY, CDR2 SVGEGT. This CDR3 is built from 18 residues. In nucleotides, the CDR3 is TGTGCCGGCAGTGGGTGGGTAGCGGGGGGGGAATCCTACAATGAGCAGTTCTTC. It encodes CAGSGWVAGGESYNEQFF.

The chain combines TRBV29-1 with TRBJ1-2, with D possibly being TRBD1 (6 bases). The CDR3 is 10 amino acids. The germline CDR1 and CDR2 sequences are SQVTM and ANQGSEA. V dropped 2 bases and J dropped 8 bases, with 6 bases sitting between them. The CDR3 here is CSVEQGGYTF. The CDR3 DNA reads TGCAGCGTTGAACAGGGGGGCTACACCTTC.

This clonotype was picked up a small number of times. V and J are TRBV27 and TRBJ2-3; D might be TRBD1 (5 bases). V lost 6 bases and J 2 bases, leaving 18 bases between the germline ends. The CDR3 has 16 residues. From germline, CDR1 is MNHEY and CDR2 SMNVEV (reference sequence). The CDR3 DNA sequence: TGTGCCAGCAGAGAGGACACCGTGCCCCTCACAGATACGCAGTATTTT. It encodes CASREDTVPLTDTQYF.

The chain carries TRBV6-5 and TRBJ2-2; 8 positions match TRBD2. The CDR3 contains 15 residues. V lost 4 bases to trimming and J lost 0 bases; unmatched junction nucleotides: 1. Germline CDR1 MNHEY, CDR2 SVGAGI. Here the CDR3 reads CASSWTSPNTGELFF. The CDR3 DNA reads TGTGCCAGCAGTTGGACTAGCCCGAACACCGGGGAGCTGTTTTTT.

This rearrangement joins TRBV6-2 or TRBV6-3 to TRBJ2-1; D may be TRBD2 (6 bases). CDR1 and CDR2 from the germline V gene are MNHEY and SVGEGT. CDR3 length equals 15 residues. Trimming cost V 8 bases and J 0 bases, with 14 bases left between them. CDR3 residues: CASGGVGSSYNEQFF. The DNA for the CDR3 is TGTGCCAGCGGTGGAGTCGGGAGCTCCTACAATGAGCAGTTCTTC.